The next 2 T cell receptor beta chains were all read from a single sample in a study of blood T cell repertoires in COVID-19. Profiled with immunoSEQ multiplex PCR; TCRdb holds only in-frame clones, not every one. Of about 240,000 clones in the sample, roughly four fifths are singletons; the top ten hold less than 4%. The sequenced sample was PBMCs or T cells enriched from blood (not recorded which). Source of these receptors: a woman aged 35 to 49 who had been exposed to COVID-19.

The chain links TRBV5-1 to TRBJ2-2; 8 positions match TRBD2. CDR1 is SGHRS, CDR2 YFSETQ, per germline. The CDR3 has 16 amino acids. V lost 4 bases, J lost 2 bases, and 7 bases stayed unmatched. CDR3 amino acids: CASSVGLGPNTGELFF. In nucleotides, the CDR3 is TGCGCCAGCAGCGTGGGACTAGGTCCCAACACCGGGGAGCTGTTTTTT.

The rearrangement links TRBV12-5 to TRBJ1-5; 8 nucleotides align to TRBD1. Per germline, CDR1 LGHNT and CDR2 FRNRAP. The CDR3 totals 15 residues. The ends lost 1 base at V and 3 bases at J; junction bases unmatched: 2. The CDR3 DNA follows: TGTGCTAGTGGTTTGGCGACAGGGGCCAATCAGCCCCAGCATTTT. It yields the protein CASGLATGANQPQHF.